The next 26 T cell receptor beta chains were all read from a single sample in a study of T-cell reconstitution after alpha-beta-depleted transplantation in children. It was with unique molecular identifiers that the TCRbeta library was prepared. Using its own MiXCR run on the PCR reads, TCRdb lists one record per CDR3 protein. The sample lists some 520,000 distinct CDR3 sequences; approximately 32% were seen once. The source was PBMCs from the stem cell graft donor, collected from the stem cell graft. Receptors were obtained from a human donor who donated a stem cell graft to a child with aplastic anemia.

This clonotype was found a few times. The rearrangement uses TRBV5-1 and TRBJ2-3, with 9 bases fitting TRBD2. V dropped 2 bases and J dropped 4; count of bases not matched to a gene: 5. Germline values: CDR1 SGHRS, CDR2 YFSETQ. This CDR3 has 15 amino acids. CDR3 nucleotide sequence: TGCGCCAGCAGCTTCTTTGCGGGAGGGCCAGATACGCAGTATTTT. It yields the protein CASSFFAGGPDTQYF.

The chain carries TRBV28 and TRBJ1-5, with D possibly TRBD1 on 6 matching bases. The CDR3 runs 18 residues. V lost 6 bases and J 6 bases, leaving 27 bases between the germline ends. Germline assignment: CDR1 MDHEN and CDR2 SYDVKM. CDR3 nucleotides: TGTGCCAGCAGCCTAAGGCAGACAGGTTTCTTTTTGAGTCAGCCCCAGCATTTT. It codes for CASSLRQTGFFLSQPQHF.

The CDR3 is CASSPPPGVRNNEQFF. The CDR3 nucleotides read TGTGCCAGCAGCCCCCCTCCGGGAGTTAGAAACAATGAGCAGTTCTTC. The gene calls are TRBV7-2 and TRBJ2-1; D perhaps matches TRBD2 (6 bases). Looked up from germline, CDR1 is SGHTA and CDR2 is FQGNSA. Trimming left V 5 bases short and J 5 bases short, with 19 bases between. The CDR3 runs 16 residues. Based on the CDR3 plus reference TRBV7-2 and TRBJ2-1, the full variable domain is GAGVSQSPSNKVTEKGKDVELRCDPISGHTALYWYRQSLGQGLEFLIYFQGNSAPDKSGLPSDRFSAERTGGSVSTLTIQRTQQEDSAVYLCASSPPPGVRNNEQFFGPGTRLTVL.

This chain uses TRBV5-4 with TRBJ1-2, with D possibly TRBD1 on 5 matching bases. CDR3 length equals 15 residues. The V and J ends lost 0 bases and 5 bases respectively, with 14 bases between them. Germline CDR1 SGHNT, CDR2 YYREEE (reference sequence). CDR3 loop: CASSLGGEREYGYTF. The CDR3 DNA is TGTGCCAGCAGCTTGGGAGGGGAGAGGGAGTATGGCTACACCTTC.

The V and J genes are TRBV5-8 and TRBJ2-1; weak D call: TRBD2 (7 bases). The germline V gene encodes CDR1 SGHTS and CDR2 YDEGEE. Trimming took off 0 bases at V and 8 bases at J, with 21 bases between the two ends. The CDR3 runs to 17 residues. The CDR3 sequence: CASSLALGQYTSDEQFF. The CDR3 nucleotides read TGTGCCAGCAGCTTGGCCCTTGGACAGTACACTAGCGATGAGCAGTTCTTC.

The chain is built from TRBV20-1 and TRBJ2-3; no clear D. V was trimmed by 0 bases and J by 2 bases, leaving 9 bases between them. This CDR3 contains 14 residues. CDR1 DFQATT and CDR2 SNEGSKA come from the germline V gene (reference sequence). CDR3 residues: CSARDYAFTDTQYF. DNA for the CDR3: TGCAGTGCTAGAGATTATGCGTTCACAGATACGCAGTATTTT.

This clonotype has a single count. The J gene is TRBJ2-1, the V gene TRBV7-9, with a tentative D call TRBD1 (5 bases). V dropped 4 bases and J dropped 1 base, with 11 bases sitting between them. Germline V gene data show CDR1 as SEHNR and CDR2 as FQNEAQ (reference sequence). This CDR3 has 15 residues. CDR3 loop: CASSSRSGSYNEQFF. DNA of the CDR3: TGTGCCAGCAGCTCCCGATCAGGGTCCTACAATGAGCAGTTCTTC.

This clonotype was seen only a few times. The chain has TRBV12-5 and TRBJ1-5, with D maybe TRBD1 (5 bases). V shed 7 bases and J shed 3 bases, with 16 bases lying between them. Looked up from germline, CDR1 is LGHNT and CDR2 is FRNRAP. The CDR3 is 15 amino acids. The CDR3 sequence is CASAVGGLNNQPQHF. CDR3 coding DNA: TGTGCTAGTGCCGTTGGGGGGTTGAACAATCAGCCCCAGCATTTT.

The gene calls are TRBV5-1 and TRBJ1-6; 7 positions match TRBD1. This CDR3 has 15 residues. Looked up from germline, CDR1 is SGHRS and CDR2 is YFSETQ. With V trimmed by 0 bases and J by 10 bases, 7 bases remained unmatched. For the CDR3, the DNA is TGCGCCAGCAGCTTGGTCGGGACAGCTGGATCACCCCTCCACTTT. Translated: CASSLVGTAGSPLHF.

As DNA, the CDR3 is TGTGCCAGCAGTGCTCAGGGGCGGAACACTGAAGCTTTCTTT. Its translation: CASSAQGRNTEAFF. This chain uses TRBV6-2 or TRBV6-3 with TRBJ1-1, with a possible D match to TRBD1 (6 bases). The V and J ends lost 5 bases and 1 base respectively, with 11 bases between them. The CDR3 consists of 14 residues. Germline lookup yields CDR1 MNHEY and CDR2 SVGEGT.

The gene calls are TRBV6-5 and TRBJ2-5; the D gene is possibly TRBD1 (6 bases). CDR1 and CDR2 (germline): MNHEY, SVGAGI. This CDR3 has 16 residues. V gave up 2 bases and J gave up 2 bases, with 15 bases separating them. The CDR3 bases are TGTGCCAGCAGTTACGGGCTTACGGACAGTCAAGAGACCCAGTACTTC. Translated: CASSYGLTDSQETQYF.

CDR3 DNA sequence: TGTGCCACCAGCAGACAGGGCAACACCGGGGAGCTGTTTTTT. Amino acids: CATSRQGNTGELFF. The chain uses TRBV15 and TRBJ2-2; TRBD1 is a possible D gene (5 bases). V lost 2 bases, J lost 2 bases, and 6 bases lay in between. Germline V gene data show CDR1 as LNHNV and CDR2 as YYDKDF (reference sequence). This CDR3 spans 14 amino acids.

The chain couples TRBV7-9 to TRBJ2-5; 9 bases match TRBD2. The V gene end was trimmed by 4 bases and the J gene end by 0 bases; junction bases not matched to a gene: 6. The CDR3 contains 16 residues. Per the germline V gene, CDR1 is SEHNR and CDR2 is FQNEAQ (reference sequence). The CDR3 loop is CASSSRLAVYQETQYF. As DNA, the CDR3 is TGTGCCAGCAGCTCGCGACTAGCGGTGTACCAAGAGACCCAGTACTTC. Full variable domain (rest looked up from reference TRBV7-9 and TRBJ2-5): DTGVSQNPRHKITKRGQNVTFRCDPISEHNRLYWYRQTLGQGPEFLTYFQNEAQLEKSRLLSDRFSAERPKGSFSTLEIQRTEQGDSAMYLCASSSRLAVYQETQYFGPGTRLLVL.

The chain recombines TRBV20-1 with TRBJ2-1; D might be TRBD2 (5 bases). CDR3 length: 18 amino acids. V was shortened by 0 bases and J by 7 bases, with 25 bases between the two germline ends. The germline gives CDR1 DFQATT, CDR2 SNEGSKA (reference sequence). The CDR3 nucleotides read TGCAGTGCTAGAGATAGCGCGTGGGTGTCTAGGTTTGGGAATGAGCAGTTCTTC. This gives the protein CSARDSAWVSRFGNEQFF.

This clonotype has only a few counts. J is TRBJ2-1 and V is TRBV18; 10 bases line up with TRBD2. The CDR3 spans 15 residues. Trimming removed 3 bases from V and 6 bases from J; junction bases left unmatched: 5. The germline V gene encodes CDR1 KGHSH and CDR2 LQKENI. The CDR3 DNA sequence: TGTGCCAGCTCACCGGGACTAGCGATCGTCAATGAGCAGTTCTTC. Protein: CASSPGLAIVNEQFF. Drawing the rest from reference TRBV18 and TRBJ2-1, the complete variable domain is NAGVMQNPRHLVRRRGQEARLRCSPMKGHSHVYWYRQLPEEGLKFMVYLQKENIIDESGMPKERFSAEFPKEGPSILRIQQVVRGDSAAYFCASSPGLAIVNEQFFGPGTRLTVL.

This chain uses TRBV20-1 with TRBJ2-7, with D possibly TRBD1 on 7 matching bases. V lost 0 bases and J 2 bases, leaving 14 bases between the germline ends. The CDR3 loop spans 15 amino acids. From germline, CDR1 is DFQATT and CDR2 SNEGSKA (reference sequence). This CDR3 is CSARDRGTETYEQYF. CDR3 bases: TGCAGTGCTAGAGACCGCGGGACAGAGACCTACGAGCAGTACTTC.

This clonotype was seen a handful of times. CDR3 in amino acids: CASSTRTSGLGLIYEQYV. The CDR3, as DNA: TGTGCCAGCAGCACTCGGACTAGCGGGCTCGGCTTGATCTACGAGCAGTACGTC. The chain couples TRBV21-1 to TRBJ2-7; the table assigns TRBD2, which was not confirmed against the DNA. TRBV21-1 is flagged as a pseudogene. The CDR3 runs 18 residues.

This chain links TRBV15 with TRBJ2-7; 10 bases are a match to TRBD2. V was clipped by 3 bases and J by 3 bases; unmatched bases: 5. There are 15 residues in the CDR3. CDR1 and CDR2 (germline): LNHNV, YYDKDF (reference sequence). As DNA, the CDR3 is TGTGCCACCAGCAGCGCAGCGGGAGGGCTCTACGAGCAGTACTTC. Amino acid sequence: CATSSAAGGLYEQYF.

The table lists this clonotype with a few counts. This rearrangement joins TRBV5-1 to TRBJ1-1, with a possible D match to TRBD1 (6 bases). Germline-derived CDR1 and CDR2 are SGHRS and YFSETQ. V was shortened by 4 bases and J by 2 bases, with 15 bases between the two germline ends. CDR3 length: 15 amino acids. CDR3 DNA: TGCGCCAGCAGCCCGGATGGACAGTTAAACACTGAAGCTTTCTTT. It yields the protein CASSPDGQLNTEAFF.

The chain is built from TRBV5-4 and TRBJ2-7; no clear D gene. This CDR3 spans 13 amino acids. Trimming took off 0 bases at V and 2 bases at J, with 6 bases between the two ends. The germline gives CDR1 SGHNT, CDR2 YYREEE (reference sequence). The CDR3 DNA reads TGTGCCAGCAGCTTGGATGTTACCTACGAGCAGTACGTC. It is translated as CASSLDVTYEQYV.

The chain couples TRBV7-2 to TRBJ1-2; perhaps TRBD1 as D (5 bases). The V and J ends lost 1 base and 4 bases respectively, with 10 bases between them. The CDR3 has 14 amino acids. Looked up from germline, CDR1 is SGHTA and CDR2 is FQGNSA. CDR3 bases: TGTGCCAGCAGCTTAGATGGGGGGAGCTATGGCTACACCTTC. Translation gives CASSLDGGSYGYTF.

The V and J genes are TRBV4-3 and TRBJ2-7; 8 bases match TRBD2. CDR3 length: 15 amino acids. With 0 bases clipped from V and 0 bases from J, the junction kept 1 base outside the gene matches. CDR1 is LGHNA and CDR2 is YSLEER in the germline V gene. CDR3 region: CASSQERGVSYEQYF. The CDR3 DNA reads TGCGCCAGCAGCCAAGAGCGGGGGGTCTCCTACGAGCAGTACTTC.

The gene calls are TRBV7-2 and TRBJ1-2; D is ambiguous. CDR3 length equals 13 residues. Germline CDR1 and CDR2: SGHTA and FQGNSA. V gave up 5 bases and J gave up 8 bases, with 15 bases separating them. The CDR3 here is CASSPEGFRGYTF. CDR3 sequence (DNA): TGTGCCAGCAGCCCCGAGGGTTTCAGGGGCTACACCTTC.

This clonotype was seen once. The rearrangement links TRBV19 to TRBJ2-5, with D possibly being TRBD1 or TRBD2 (5 bases each). The CDR3 spans 13 residues. Germline-derived CDR1 and CDR2 are LNHDA and SQIVND (reference sequence). V lost 8 bases to trimming and J lost 1 base, with 11 bases between them. CDR3 in DNA: TGTGCCAGTCGCCGGGGACCCCAAGAGACCCAGTACTTC. As protein: CASRRGPQETQYF.

This chain connects TRBV7-2 to TRBJ2-7; D is perhaps TRBD2 (5 bases). Germline CDR1 reads SGHTA; CDR2 reads FQGNSA. V was pared by 4 bases and J by 4 bases, with 11 bases between. This CDR3 region has 13 residues. The chain's CDR3 is CASSSGLIYEQYF. CDR3 sequence (DNA): TGTGCCAGCAGCTCCGGACTCATTTACGAGCAGTACTTC.

This chain uses TRBV12-3 or TRBV12-4 with TRBJ2-2; 12 bases align to TRBD1. The V gene end was trimmed by 6 bases and the J gene end by 0 bases; junction bases not matched to a gene: 8. This CDR3 is 18 amino acids long. In DNA form, the CDR3 reads TGTGCCAGCAGGGCGGGACAGGGGGCGACGGCGAACACCGGGGAGCTGTTTTTT. Translating gives CASRAGQGATANTGELFF.